A selection of T cell receptor beta chains follows, all from one sample in a study of blood T cell repertoires in COVID-19. Assay used: immunoSEQ multiplex PCR; TCRdb lists only in-frame clones, some missing. This sample has 65,000 or so clones, with about nine tenths found just once. Sequences were obtained from peripheral blood. These receptors originate from a human donor with acute or convalescent COVID-19. The donor label of this sample is uncertain. Both conserved end residues are part of each CDR3. D genes are given only for firm matches. The size of a clone is reported for some rows only, either as once, few or many, or as a class for expanded clones.

V: TRBV4-1
J: TRBJ2-7
size: NA
D: TRBD2
DNA: TGCGCCAGCAGCCAAGCTGGGCTAGCGGGAGGGCGGTCGTACGAGCAGTACTTC
CDR3: CASSQAGLAGGRSYEQYF

V: TRBV10-1
J: TRBJ2-4
size: NA
D: NA
DNA: TGCGCCAGCAGTCCCAGTCACGTAGCCAAAAACATTCAGTACTTC
CDR3: CASSPSHVAKNIQYF

V: TRBV2
J: TRBJ1-2
size: NA
D: NA
DNA: TGTGCCAGCAGTGAAAGCGACAGAATCTATGGCTACACCTTC
CDR3: CASSESDRIYGYTF

V: TRBV18
J: TRBJ2-2
size: NA
D: TRBD1
DNA: TGTGCCAGCTCACCCCCCACCGGGACAGGGGTAACCGGGGAGCTGTTTTTT
CDR3: CASSPPTGTGVTGELFF

V: TRBV18
J: TRBJ2-3
size: NA
D: TRBD2
DNA: TGTGCCAGCTCACCACGACGGCGGGGGGGGCATAGCACAGATACGCAGTATTTT
CDR3: CASSPRRRGGHSTDTQYF

V: TRBV21-1
J: TRBJ1-5
size: NA
D: NA
DNA: TGTGCCAGCAGCAAAGCCCCGGACAGGGATAGCAATCAGCCCCAGCATTTT
CDR3: CASSKAPDRDSNQPQHF

V: TRBV5-1
J: TRBJ2-5
size: NA
D: TRBD2
DNA: TGCGCCAGCAGCGGGAGAGTTGGGACTAGCGGCTTCCAAGAGACCCAGTACTTC
CDR3: CASSGRVGTSGFQETQYF

V: TRBV19
J: TRBJ2-1
size: NA
D: TRBD2
DNA: TGTGCCAGCACCAGCATAGTAGCGGGGTACAATGAGCAGTTCTTC
CDR3: CASTSIVAGYNEQFF

V: TRBV6-5
J: TRBJ1-2
size: NA
D: NA
DNA: TGTGCCAGCAGTTACTCCGGGGGTTATGGCTACACCTTC
CDR3: CASSYSGGYGYTF

V: TRBV7-2
J: TRBJ2-7
size: NA
D: NA
DNA: TGTGCCAGCAGCTTAGGGATGTGGGGAGGAACCGCGAAATACGAGCAGTACTTC
CDR3: CASSLGMWGGTAKYEQYF

V: TRBV15
J: TRBJ2-3
size: once
D: TRBD1
DNA: TGTGCCACCAGCAGGGGAGGACAGGGGACCACAGATACGCAGTATTTT
CDR3: CATSRGGQGTTDTQYF

V: TRBV27
J: TRBJ2-7
size: NA
D: TRBD2
DNA: TGTGCCAGCAGTTTTGCTAGCGGGAGAGACGAGCAGTACTTC
CDR3: CASSFASGRDEQYF

V: TRBV24-1
J: TRBJ2-1
size: NA
D: TRBD2
DNA: TGTGCCACCAGTGAGACTAGCGGGAGAGACAATGAGCAGTTCTTC
CDR3: CATSETSGRDNEQFF

V: TRBV19
J: TRBJ2-1
size: once
D: TRBD1
DNA: TGTGCCAGTACCATTGGGACAGCCTACAATGAGCAGTTCTTC
CDR3: CASTIGTAYNEQFF

V: TRBV5-1
J: TRBJ2-1
size: NA
D: TRBD1
DNA: TGCGCCAGCAAACCTACCGCGGGACAGGGATATTTTGAGCAGTTCTTC
CDR3: CASKPTAGQGYFEQFF

V: TRBV12-3/TRBV12-4
J: TRBJ2-7
size: NA
D: NA
DNA: TGTGCCAGCAGCATAGGGGACTACGAGCAGTACTTC
CDR3: CASSIGDYEQYF

V: TRBV5-1
J: TRBJ1-6
size: NA
D: NA
DNA: TGCGCCAGCAGCTTGGCCAAAATCATACAGGGAGAATCACCCCTCCACTTT
CDR3: CASSLAKIIQGESPLHF

V: TRBV6-6
J: TRBJ2-1
size: once
D: NA
DNA: TGTGCCAGCAGTCCGAGGGCGGGGAATGAGCAGTTCTTC
CDR3: CASSPRAGNEQFF

V: TRBV5-1
J: TRBJ2-5
size: NA
D: TRBD2
DNA: TGCGCCAGCAGCCGGAAAATAGCGGGAGCGGAGACCCAGTACTTC
CDR3: CASSRKIAGAETQYF

V: TRBV27
J: TRBJ2-5
size: NA
D: NA
DNA: TGTGCCAGCAGGCCGCACGGGGGTTGGCAGTACTTC
CDR3: CASRPHGGWQYF

V: TRBV9
J: TRBJ2-1
size: NA
D: TRBD2
DNA: TGTGCCAGCAGCTTTAGCGGGAGGGCCTACAATGAGCAGTTCTTC
CDR3: CASSFSGRAYNEQFF

V: TRBV28
J: TRBJ2-7
size: NA
D: TRBD2
DNA: TGTGCCAGCAGTGGCGGACTAGCGTGGACCTACGAGCAGTACTTC
CDR3: CASSGGLAWTYEQYF

V: TRBV19
J: TRBJ1-2
size: NA
D: NA
DNA: TGTGCCAGTAGTATGGTTAGGGGCGAGGACTATGGCTACACCTTC
CDR3: CASSMVRGEDYGYTF

V: TRBV4-1
J: TRBJ1-4
size: NA
D: TRBD1
DNA: TGCGCCAGCAGCCAGAGGCAGGGACAGCTTAATGAAAAACTGTTTTTT
CDR3: CASSQRQGQLNEKLFF

V: TRBV3-1/TRBV3-2
J: TRBJ2-2
size: NA
D: NA
DNA: TGTGCCAGCAGCGAAGTGCGACATACCGGGGAGCTGTTTTTT
CDR3: CASSEVRHTGELFF

V: TRBV28
J: TRBJ1-5
size: NA
D: NA
DNA: TGTGCCAGCAGTCTTGAACCTCAGGGGAATCTCAATCAGCCCCAGCATTTT
CDR3: CASSLEPQGNLNQPQHF

V: TRBV5-1
J: TRBJ2-3
size: NA
D: TRBD2
DNA: TGCGCCAGCAGTTCCTACGGGCTCCCGGGGGGTACGCAGTATTTT
CDR3: CASSSYGLPGGTQYF

V: TRBV15
J: TRBJ1-5
size: few
D: NA
DNA: TGTGCCACCAGCAGAGATAGGGGCTTGAATCAGCCCCAGCATTTT
CDR3: CATSRDRGLNQPQHF

V: TRBV11-2
J: TRBJ1-5
size: NA
D: TRBD1
DNA: TGTGCCAGCAGCTTAGGGCAGGGGGCCTATCAGCCCCAGCATTTT
CDR3: CASSLGQGAYQPQHF

V: TRBV3-1/TRBV3-2
J: TRBJ2-1
size: NA
D: NA
DNA: TGTGCCAGCAGCCAAGCAGCGGTTATGAATGAGCAGTTCTTC
CDR3: CASSQAAVMNEQFF

V: TRBV7-8
J: TRBJ2-3
size: NA
D: TRBD2
DNA: TGTGCCAGCAGCTCGAGCGGGAGTTCCGCAGATACGCAGTATTTT
CDR3: CASSSSGSSADTQYF

V: TRBV4-1
J: TRBJ1-5
size: few
D: NA
DNA: TGCGCCAGCAGCCAAGGGTCTCTCAACAGGGAGAATCAGCCCCAGCATTTT
CDR3: CASSQGSLNRENQPQHF

V: TRBV4-2
J: TRBJ1-5
size: few
D: TRBD1
DNA: TGTGCCAGCAGCCAACAAATACAGGGGGCAAATCAGCCCCAGCATTTT
CDR3: CASSQQIQGANQPQHF

V: TRBV9
J: TRBJ2-6
size: NA
D: TRBD1
DNA: TGTGCCAGCAGCGTAGAATGGACAGGGAACTCTGGGGCCAACGTCCTGACTTTC
CDR3: CASSVEWTGNSGANVLTF

V: TRBV29-1
J: TRBJ2-3
size: NA
D: NA
DNA: TGCAGCGTTGCGGCCACAGGAGGGGCCACAGATACGCAGTATTTT
CDR3: CSVAATGGATDTQYF

V: TRBV2
J: TRBJ2-2
size: NA
D: NA
DNA: TGTGCCAGCAGTGATAGAGACACCGCCAGGGGCGGGGAGCTGTTTTTT
CDR3: CASSDRDTARGGELFF

V: TRBV6-6
J: TRBJ1-6
size: NA
D: NA
DNA: TGTGCCAGCAGTCAAGACAGGTTGAATTCACCCCTCCACTTT
CDR3: CASSQDRLNSPLHF

V: TRBV6-5
J: TRBJ1-2
size: NA
D: TRBD1
DNA: TGTGCCAGCAGACTCCACAGGGGGTTGGTCTATGGCTACACCTTC
CDR3: CASRLHRGLVYGYTF

V: TRBV29-1
J: TRBJ2-5
size: NA
D: NA
DNA: TGCAGCACCACAGGGAGAGGGGAAGAGACCCAGTACTTC
CDR3: CSTTGRGEETQYF

V: TRBV10-2
J: TRBJ1-6
size: NA
D: NA
DNA: TGCGCCAGCAGTGAAACCTCGGGTGGTTATAATTCACCCCTCCACTTT
CDR3: CASSETSGGYNSPLHF

V: TRBV7-6
J: TRBJ2-2
size: NA
D: TRBD1
DNA: TGTGCCAGCAGCTCTAGACAGGGGAGAGATACCGGGGAGCTGTTTTTT
CDR3: CASSSRQGRDTGELFF

V: TRBV6-6
J: TRBJ2-3
size: NA
D: NA
DNA: TGTGCCAGCAGTTCCCTCTCTAGCACAGATACGCAGTATTTT
CDR3: CASSSLSSTDTQYF

V: TRBV11-2
J: TRBJ2-7
size: NA
D: TRBD1
DNA: TGTGCCAGCAGCTTTGACAGGGGTGGGTACGAGCAGTACTTC
CDR3: CASSFDRGGYEQYF

V: TRBV3-1/TRBV3-2
J: TRBJ2-2
size: NA
D: TRBD1
DNA: TGTGCCGTCGGGACAGAGAACACCGGGGAGCTGTTTTTT
CDR3: CAVGTENTGELFF

V: TRBV5-4
J: TRBJ1-2
size: NA
D: NA
DNA: TGTGCCAGCAGCGCGGGCCCCCCGGACTATGGCTACACCTTC
CDR3: CASSAGPPDYGYTF

V: TRBV24-1
J: TRBJ1-4
size: NA
D: TRBD1
DNA: TGTGCCACCAGTGATACAGGGGAGACAAATGAAAAACTGTTTTTT
CDR3: CATSDTGETNEKLFF

V: TRBV5-1
J: TRBJ2-1
size: NA
D: TRBD2
DNA: TGCGCCAGCAGTCCCTCTAGCGGGGCTTACAATGAGCAGTTCTTC
CDR3: CASSPSSGAYNEQFF

V: TRBV5-1
J: TRBJ1-2
size: NA
D: TRBD1
DNA: TGCGCCAGCAGCTTGGAGACAGGGAGATATGGCTACACCTTC
CDR3: CASSLETGRYGYTF